This TCR beta chain came from a study of blood T cell repertoires in COVID-19. Study-wide background: Donors in the United States, Italy and Spain gave samples during acute or convalescent COVID-19. Sample material is recorded as cDNA or gDNA derived from T cells, B-cell-depleted T cells, or PBMCs.

The method was immunoSEQ multiplex PCR; TCRdb's version includes in-frame clones alone and lacks a portion of them. The sample has approximately 85,000 clones, roughly 88% seen once. The CDR3 runs 18 residues. The junction had 15 bases not matched to a gene; V was cut back by 4 bases and J by 0 bases. CDR1 and CDR2 from the germline V gene are SNHLY and FYNNEI. The chain employs TRBV2 and TRBJ2-7; 7 nucleotides agree with TRBD2. This clonotype was sampled from a man between 50 and 59 years old with active or convalescent COVID-19. The sequenced sample consisted of peripheral blood. This CDR3 reads CASSAPRAAGLSSYEQYF. CDR3 bases: TGTGCCAGCAGTGCTCCGAGAGCAGCGGGACTTTCCTCCTACGAGCAGTACTTC.